The 2 T cell receptor beta chains given below trace back to one sample, sequenced in a study of CD4 T cells in relation to SARS-CoV-2 and coronaviruses. The antigens for these receptors are not known. The method was immunoSEQ multiplex PCR; TCRdb's version includes in-frame clones alone and lacks a portion of them. The sample contains just over 35,000 clones, just under 85% of which appear only once. Input material: naive CD4+ T cells from PBMCs, cultured in vitro. Subset meaning: naive CD4+ T cells isolated by negative enrichment. Receptors were obtained from an adult with COVID-19.

The chain carries TRBV2 and TRBJ2-2; weak D call: TRBD2 (6 bases). The CDR3 is made up of 14 amino acids. The V gene lost 4 bases and the J gene lost 6 bases, with 12 bases spanning the gap. The germline V gene has CDR1 SNHLY and CDR2 FYNNEI. In DNA form, the CDR3 reads TGTGCCAGCAGTGCGCGGGGAAGGTCCGGGGAGCTGTTTTTT. Translation gives CASSARGRSGELFF.

The rearrangement links TRBV7-3 to TRBJ2-2, with TRBD1 matching over 7 bases. CDR1 and CDR2 from the germline V gene are SGHTA and FQGTGA. Trimming removed 4 bases from V and 7 bases from J; junction bases left unmatched: 6. This CDR3 comprises 14 residues. CDR3 nucleotides: TGTGCCAGCAGCTCGACCCAGGGGGTCGGGGAGCTGTTTTTT. Translation gives CASSSTQGVGELFF.